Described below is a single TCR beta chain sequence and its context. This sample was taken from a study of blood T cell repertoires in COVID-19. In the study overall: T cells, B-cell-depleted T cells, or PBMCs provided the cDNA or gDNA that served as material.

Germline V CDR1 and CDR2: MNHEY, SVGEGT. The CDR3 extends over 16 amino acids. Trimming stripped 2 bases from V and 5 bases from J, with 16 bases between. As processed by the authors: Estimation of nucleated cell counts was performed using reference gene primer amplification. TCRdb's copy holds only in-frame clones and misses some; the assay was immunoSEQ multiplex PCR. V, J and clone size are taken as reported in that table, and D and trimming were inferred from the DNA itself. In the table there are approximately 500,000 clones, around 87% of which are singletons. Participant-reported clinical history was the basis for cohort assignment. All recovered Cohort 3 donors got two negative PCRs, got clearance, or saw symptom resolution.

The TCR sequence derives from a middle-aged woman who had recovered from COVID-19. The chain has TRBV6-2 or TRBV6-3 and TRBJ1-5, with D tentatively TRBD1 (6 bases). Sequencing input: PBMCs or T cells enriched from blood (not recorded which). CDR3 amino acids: CASSYLGKGGHQPQHF. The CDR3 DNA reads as TGTGCCAGCAGTTACCTCGGTAAGGGGGGGCATCAGCCCCAGCATTTT.